The 9 T cell receptor beta chains in this list originate from one sample, sequenced in a study of CD8 T cells in ankylosing spondylitis. Each CDR3 protein gets one entry after TCRdb re-called the 5' RACE reads with MiXCR. Of about 140,000 distinct CDR3 sequences detected, about 32% appear once; the ten largest clones hold around 6%. The sequenced sample was synovial fluid, either unsorted or a sorted T cell fraction (not recorded which). The receptor source for this set is a male donor with ankylosing spondylitis.

There are many counts of this clonotype. V and J are TRBV5-1 and TRBJ2-3, with D uncertain. Germline lookup yields CDR1 SGHRS and CDR2 YFSETQ. The CDR3 consists of 14 residues. V shed 8 bases and J shed 0 bases, with 13 bases lying between them. The CDR3 is CASGLTVSTDTQYF. Here the CDR3 DNA reads TGCGCCAGTGGGCTGACGGTTAGCACAGATACGCAGTATTTT.

The V call is TRBV28, the J call TRBJ1-1; no reliable D call. The CDR3 has 14 amino acids. Trimming left V 5 bases short and J 11 bases short, with 21 bases between. In germline, CDR1 is MDHEN, CDR2 SYDVKM. CDR3 sequence: CASSPSGSALKAFF. For the CDR3, the DNA is TGTGCCAGCAGTCCCTCCGGGTCAGCCCTAAAGGCTTTCTTT.

The chain carries TRBV11-2 and TRBJ2-5; 7 bases agree with TRBD2. This CDR3 has 16 amino acids. V shed 2 bases and J 1 base; nucleotides not matched to a gene: 7. Germline loops: CDR1 SGHAT, CDR2 FQNNGV. Here the CDR3 reads CASSLFLGGTQETQYF. In nucleotides, the CDR3 is TGTGCCAGCAGCTTATTTCTGGGGGGGACCCAAGAGACCCAGTACTTC.

The sample holds a few counts of this clonotype. The J gene is TRBJ2-5, the V gene TRBV20-1; no definite D call. This CDR3 has 14 amino acids. Germline V CDR1 and CDR2: DFQATT, SNEGSKA (reference sequence). The ends were cut back, 0 bases at V and 2 bases at J, with 10 bases in the middle. The CDR3 here is CSARDRTPQETQYF. The CDR3 DNA sequence: TGCAGTGCTAGAGACAGAACTCCACAAGAGACCCAGTACTTC.

The V call is TRBV28, the J call TRBJ2-7, with unresolved D. V shed 7 bases and J shed 7 bases, with 17 bases lying between them. This CDR3 spans 13 amino acids. Per the germline V gene, CDR1 is MDHEN and CDR2 is SYDVKM. The chain's CDR3 is CASTSRPLGEQYF. The CDR3 nucleotides read TGTGCCAGCACATCAAGGCCTCTGGGAGAGCAGTACTTC.

This clonotype was picked up many times. The chain links TRBV29-1 to TRBJ2-3; maybe TRBD2 (5 bases). V was shortened by 1 base and J by 1 base, with 15 bases between the two germline ends. Germline CDR1 SQVTM, CDR2 ANQGSEA. This CDR3 comprises 16 residues. CDR3 sequence (DNA): TGCAGCGTTGAAGGGTCATGGGAGACCCGCACAGATACGCAGTATTTT. This sequence encodes CSVEGSWETRTDTQYF.

This clonotype was observed a single time. The chain recombines TRBV19 with TRBJ2-1; D is possibly TRBD1 (5 bases). Trimming stripped 8 bases from V and 7 bases from J, with 12 bases between. The CDR3 runs 12 residues. Germline assignment: CDR1 LNHDA and CDR2 SQIVND (reference sequence). The CDR3 sequence: CASRQRPNEQFF. CDR3 in DNA: TGTGCCAGTCGACAGAGACCGAATGAGCAGTTCTTC.

The chain joins TRBV19 to TRBJ1-2; D remains unclear. Looked up from germline, CDR1 is LNHDA and CDR2 is SQIVND (reference sequence). This CDR3 contains 13 residues. V shed 5 bases and J shed 5 bases, with 12 bases lying between them. The CDR3 spells CASSFDGLYGYTF. In DNA form, the CDR3 reads TGTGCCAGTAGTTTCGACGGACTTTATGGCTACACCTTC.

This clonotype was counted only a few times. The V and J genes are TRBV12-3 or TRBV12-4 and TRBJ2-1; 12 bases are a match to TRBD2. The junction had 8 bases not matched to a gene; V was cut back by 5 bases and J by 6 bases. There are 16 residues in the CDR3. This chain's CDR3 is CASSRGLAGLPNEQFF. The CDR3 nucleotides read TGTGCCAGCAGTCGCGGACTAGCGGGGTTACCCAATGAGCAGTTCTTC.